The clone carrying this TCR beta chain was picked up many times. Each CDR3 protein gets one entry after TCRdb re-called the RT-PCR reads with MiXCR. The profile shows thousands of distinct CDR3 sequences, around a third of them singletons. The CDR3 has 14 amino acids. V lost 2 bases to trimming and J lost 6 bases, with 11 bases between them. The germline CDR1 and CDR2 sequences are MDHEN and SYDVKM. What was sequenced was memory CD4+ T cells from salivary gland. The clonotype comes from a female donor with primary Sjogren's syndrome. The chain links TRBV28 to TRBJ1-5; D is undetermined. The CDR3 reads CASSLRAESQPQHF. The CDR3 bases are TGTGCCAGCAGTTTAAGGGCAGAAAGTCAGCCCCAGCATTTT. Looking up the rest from reference TRBV28 and TRBJ1-5 gives the full variable domain: DVKVTQSSRYLVKRTGEKVFLECVQDMDHENMFWYRQDPGLGLRLIYFSYDVKMKEKGDIPEGYSVSREKKERFSLILESASTNQTSMYLCASSLRAESQPQHFGDGTRLSIL.